This TCR beta chain was profiled in a study of cytomegalovirus exposure and HLA in healthy donors. Across the whole study: Earlier work reported 117 million unique TCR beta sequences from 150 million to 200 million T cells. General study points: Analyzed later, association rates of TCRs varied across HLA loci, with DRB1 most and HLA-C fewest.

The donors comprised healthy bone marrow donors. Use of 60 Vbeta and 13 Jbeta primers characterized the PCR. The method was immunoSEQ multiplex PCR; TCRdb's version includes in-frame clones alone and lacks a portion of them. The sample has 130,000 to 150,000 clones; 65% to 90% are singletons. CDR3 length: 16 residues. V lost 3 bases to trimming and J lost 0 bases; unmatched junction nucleotides: 3. Germline-derived CDR1 and CDR2 are SGHRS and YFSETQ. On this clone itself: Its antigen is not identified.

Sample: PBMCs. The chain employs TRBV5-1 and TRBJ1-3, with 10 bases lining up with TRBD1. The TCR was taken from a woman in her 30s in good health and CMV-seronegative. The CDR3 DNA reads TGCGCCAGCAGCTCCGGACAGGGGGGCTCTGGAAACACCATATATTTT. This encodes CASSSGQGGSGNTIYF.